This T cell receptor (beta chain) stems from a study of radiation and T cells in renal cell carcinoma. Germline V CDR1 and CDR2: MNHNY, SVGAGI (reference sequence). The CDR3 is 13 amino acids. Clones were read by immunoSEQ multiplex PCR, and TCRdb kept only the in-frame ones, dropping some. The sample yields approximately 51,000 clones, roughly four fifths seen once. Indicated time point: baseline pretreatment blood. Treatment given: 15 Gy SBRT to primary tumor, nephrectomy 4 weeks later. Here the sequenced sample was blood, taken from a patient whose treatment included radiotherapy and nephrectomy. The clonotype comes from a woman in her seventies with renal cell carcinoma. The rearrangement links TRBV6-6 to TRBJ2-5, with a weak D call TRBD1 (5 bases). The end of the DNA fits TRBJ2-7 better, so the J call may be wrong. The CDR3 loop reads CASSYGASYEQYF. The CDR3 coding sequence is TGTGCCAGCAGTTACGGGGCGTCCTACGAGCAGTACTTC.